One and the same sample provided the 25 T cell receptor beta chains below, sequenced in a study of T cell clonality in common variable immunodeficiency. General observations from the study: In common variable immunodeficiency, TCR beta chains reportedly carried fewer deletions and N-nucleotide insertions.

The antigens of these receptors remain unknown. TCRdb's table, derived via immunoSEQ multiplex PCR, lists solely in-frame clones and lacks some. This table holds some 19,000 clones with no singletons; the top ten claim under 25%. The sequenced sample consisted of peripheral blood mononuclear cells. The receptors originated from a human donor with common variable immunodeficiency.

This clone was found a few times. The read ends 3 residues shy of where the CDR3 ends; the end is completed using the germline J gene. V gene TRBV19 combines with J gene TRBJ2-1; 9 nucleotides line up with TRBD1. Per the germline V gene, CDR1 is LNHDA and CDR2 is SQIVND (reference sequence). V lost 6 bases to trimming and J lost 2 bases; unmatched junction nucleotides: 5. This CDR3 has 15 residues. CDR3: CASRSGQGPYNEQFF. Partial CDR3 DNA: TGTGCCAGTAGATCGGGACAGGGACCCTACAATGAG.

Notes on this clone: The read gets to within 3 residues of the CDR3 end, and the germline J gene fills in the rest. This chain uses TRBV18 with TRBJ1-2; a weak D match, TRBD1 (6 bases). The CDR3 runs to 15 residues. The germline V and J ends were trimmed by 3 bases and 5 bases, with 16 bases remaining between them. Germline-derived CDR1 and CDR2 are KGHSH and LQKENI. The CDR3 loop is CASSPYRDQWYGYTF. Incomplete CDR3 DNA: TGTGCCAGCTCACCGTACAGGGACCAGTGGTATGGC.

This clone was detected a few times. The missing CDR3 end, 3 residues past where the read stops, is filled in from the germline J gene. The rearrangement links TRBV7-9 to TRBJ2-3; 8 positions match TRBD1. The CDR3 sequence is 15 residues long. Germline-derived CDR1 and CDR2 are SEHNR and FQNEAQ (reference sequence). V shed 4 bases and J 2 bases; nucleotides not matched to a gene: 5. CDR3 sequence reads: CASSWGQEDTDTQYF. CDR3 bases read: TGTGCCAGCAGCTGGGGACAGGAGGACACAGATACG.

This clone was seen a few times. The read terminates 3 residues ahead of where the CDR3 ends, so the germline J gene completes it. V usage is TRBV7-2 and J usage is TRBJ2-5, with a weak D call TRBD2 (7 bases). The CDR3 contains 13 residues. Trimming pared 5 bases from V and 5 bases from J, leaving 12 bases between. In germline, CDR1 is SGHTA, CDR2 FQGNSA. CDR3 residues: CASSREGGETQYF. The part of the CDR3 DNA that was read is TGTGCCAGCAGCCGAGAGGGGGGGGAGACC. Using reference TRBV7-2 and TRBJ2-5 for the parts outside the CDR3, the full variable domain is GAGVSQSPSNKVTEKGKDVELRCDPISGHTALYWYRQSLGQGLEFLIYFQGNSAPDKSGLPSDRFSAERTGGSVSTLTIQRTQQEDSAVYLCASSREGGETQYFGPGTRLLVL.

About this clone itself: The read comes to an end 3 residues before the CDR3 does, leaving the germline J gene to fill in the end. The rearrangement links TRBV18 to TRBJ2-3; the D is unclear. The germline V gene encodes CDR1 KGHSH and CDR2 LQKENI. Between the trimmed V and J ends, which lost 6 bases and 4 bases, there was a span of 11 bases. The CDR3 totals 13 residues. This CDR3 is CASSKSGPDTQYF. The sequenced part of the CDR3 DNA is TGTGCCAGCTCTAAGTCCGGTCCAGATACG. The entire variable domain, with the rest obtained from reference TRBV18 and TRBJ2-3, is as follows: NAGVMQNPRHLVRRRGQEARLRCSPMKGHSHVYWYRQLPEEGLKFMVYLQKENIIDESGMPKERFSAEFPKEGPSILRIQQVVRGDSAAYFCASSKSGPDTQYFGPGTRLTVL.

A note on this clone: The read halts 3 residues ahead of the CDR3 end, with the missing end drawn from the germline J gene. The chain joins TRBV7-8 to TRBJ1-3; possible D gene TRBD1, 6 bases. V gave up 0 bases and J gave up 9 bases, with 21 bases separating them. This CDR3 region has 17 residues. Looked up from germline, CDR1 is SGHVS and CDR2 is FQNEAQ. Incomplete CDR3 DNA: TGTGCCAGCAGCTTAGCGGACGCGGGGGCCCGATTGGCCACC. It specifies CASSLADAGARLAT. The entire CDR3 sequence reads CASSLADAGARLATIYF.

There are many counts of this clone. The read is 3 residues too short to cover the CDR3 end, so that end is filled in from the germline J gene. The J gene is TRBJ2-7, the V gene TRBV30, with a weak D call TRBD1 (6 bases). Germline assignment: CDR1 GTSNPN and CDR2 SVGIG (reference sequence). Trimming removed 3 bases from V and 3 bases from J, with 15 bases in between. The CDR3 runs 14 residues. CDR3 DNA, as far as it was read: TGTGCCTGGAGACCCCCGGACAGAAACTACGAG. Translated: CAWRPPDRNYE. From start to end, the CDR3 is CAWRPPDRNYEQYF.

As concerns this clone: The CDR3 is cut off 3 residues early in the read; its end comes from the germline J gene. The V and J genes are TRBV5-1 and TRBJ2-7, with D hard to call. The V end was cut by 1 base, the J end by 3 bases, with 11 bases between. The germline CDR1 and CDR2 sequences are SGHRS and YFSETQ. This CDR3 region has 14 residues. CDR3 DNA (partial): TGCGCCAGCAGCTTGCCCCCAGGAGTCTACGAG. This translates into CASSLPPGVYE. The entire CDR3 is CASSLPPGVYEQYF. The variable domain in full, with the rest retrieved from reference TRBV5-1 and TRBJ2-7, is KAGVTQTPRYLIKTRGQQVTLSCSPISGHRSVSWYQQTPGQGLQFLFEYFSETQRNKGNFPGRFSGRQFSNSRSEMNVSTLELGDSALYLCASSLPPGVYEQYFGPGTRLTVT.

To note about this clone: The missing CDR3 end, 3 residues past where the read stops, is filled in from the germline J gene. J is TRBJ2-1 and V is TRBV23-1, with D possibly TRBD1 on 6 matching bases. TRBV23-1 is an ORF for which the function is uncertain. This CDR3 is 16 amino acids long. Trimming cost V 8 bases and J 9 bases, with 26 bases left between them. CDR3 bases read: TGCGCCAGCTACCCTAGCCAGGGGCTAGCTCTACTTGAG. This encodes CASYPSQGLALLE. The full-length CDR3 reads as CASYPSQGLALLEQFF.

About this clone itself: The read stops 3 residues short of the end of the CDR3; the missing end is completed from the germline J gene. The rearrangement joins TRBV7-8 to TRBJ1-3; the match to TRBD1 covers 10 bases. Germline V gives CDR1 SGHVS, CDR2 FQNEAQ. The junction had 8 bases not matched to a gene; V was cut back by 1 base and J by 2 bases. The length of the CDR3 is 18 residues. The CDR3 protein is CASSLGDRGIVAGNTIYF. The CDR3 bases that were read are TGTGCCAGCAGCTTAGGGGACAGGGGTATTGTTGCTGGAAACACC.

This clone was seen only a few times. Partial CDR3 DNA: TGTGCCAGCAGCCAAAGACTAGACACAGATACG. Residues: CASSQRLDTDT. From start to end, the CDR3 is CASSQRLDTDTQYF. The V call is TRBV7-8, the J call TRBJ2-3; possibly TRBD2 for D (6 bases). The read finishes 3 residues shy of the CDR3 end, and the germline J gene is used to complete it. Germline lookup yields CDR1 SGHVS and CDR2 FQNEAQ. Trimming left V 5 bases short and J 2 bases short, with 11 bases between. This CDR3 comprises 14 residues.

There are a few counts of this clone. The read is 3 residues too short to cover the CDR3 end, so that end is filled in from the germline J gene. This rearrangement joins TRBV18 to TRBJ2-7, with 7 bases fitting TRBD1. The CDR3 contains 14 residues. Per germline, CDR1 KGHSH and CDR2 LQKENI. The V segment lost 5 bases and the J segment 0 bases; nucleotides outside the gene matches: 4. The part of the CDR3 DNA that was read is TGTGCCAGCTCAGCCGGGACAGTCTCCTACGAG. This sequence encodes CASSAGTVSYE. From start to end, the CDR3 is CASSAGTVSYEQYF.

This clone showed up just a few times. The missing CDR3 end, 3 residues past where the read stops, is filled in from the germline J gene. The chain recombines TRBV19 with TRBJ2-1; 7 positions agree with TRBD1. The CDR3 loop spans 16 amino acids. V dropped 3 bases and J dropped 8; count of bases not matched to a gene: 13. Germline CDR1 reads LNHDA; CDR2 reads SQIVND (reference sequence). CDR3 DNA, as far as it was read: TGTGCCAGTAGTATTAATTGGGGACAGTCAAAAGATGAG. Protein: CASSINWGQSKDE. The CDR3 in full is CASSINWGQSKDEQFF.

By share of the sample, this clone is medium-sized. The sequence runs out 3 residues before the end of the CDR3; the remainder is reconstructed from the germline J gene. The chain has TRBV18 and TRBJ1-3; 7 nucleotides line up with TRBD1. The V gene's germline CDR1 is KGHSH and CDR2 LQKENI. Trimming at V came to 2 bases and at J to 1 base, leaving 5 bases not matched to a gene. The CDR3 is 16 residues long. CDR3 DNA, as far as it was read: TGTGCCAGCTCACCAACAGGGGTGGAATCTGGAAACACC. Protein: CASSPTGVESGNT. The CDR3 in full is CASSPTGVESGNTIYF.

The sample holds a few counts of this clone. With the read ending 3 residues before the CDR3 end, the germline J gene is used to fill in that end. The gene calls are TRBV7-2 and TRBJ2-7; 9 bases are shared with TRBD1. Trimming took 5 bases from V and 4 from J; bases not matched to a gene: 6. CDR1 is SGHTA, CDR2 FQGNSA, per germline. The CDR3 extends over 14 amino acids. The DNA read from the CDR3 is TGTGCCAGCAGCCCGGACAGGGGACGGTACGAG. Residues: CASSPDRGRYE. The entire CDR3 is CASSPDRGRYEQYF. The full variable domain, its missing parts supplied by reference TRBV7-2 and TRBJ2-7, is GAGVSQSPSNKVTEKGKDVELRCDPISGHTALYWYRQSLGQGLEFLIYFQGNSAPDKSGLPSDRFSAERTGGSVSTLTIQRTQQEDSAVYLCASSPDRGRYEQYFGPGTRLTVT.

Comments on this clone: The CDR3 goes on 3 residues after the read ends, and that part is filled in from the germline J gene. The chain joins TRBV19 to TRBJ2-3, with D possibly matching TRBD1 (6 bases). Trimming stripped 6 bases from V and 4 bases from J, with 17 bases between. The CDR3 sequence is 15 residues long. Germline V CDR1 and CDR2: LNHDA, SQIVND (reference sequence). CDR3: CASSPSLQGPDTQYF. The covered CDR3 bases are TGTGCCAGTAGCCCGAGCCTACAGGGTCCAGATACG.

This clone was observed a handful of times. Read coverage stops 3 residues before the CDR3 terminus; the germline J gene supplies the remainder. The chain recombines TRBV18 with TRBJ2-7; 8 bases align to TRBD1. This CDR3 spans 13 amino acids. V lost 5 bases to trimming and J lost 4 bases; unmatched junction nucleotides: 4. Germline loops: CDR1 KGHSH, CDR2 LQKENI. CDR3 sequence: CASSVRQGYEQYF. Partial CDR3 DNA: TGTGCCAGCTCAGTAAGACAGGGGTACGAG.

This clone showed up just a few times. The sequenced fragment ends 3 residues before the CDR3 boundary, so the rest is inferred from the germline J gene. The chain combines TRBV5-1 with TRBJ1-1, with D perhaps matching TRBD1 (5 bases). The CDR3 is 13 amino acids. Germline V gene lookup returns CDR1 SGHRS and CDR2 YFSETQ. V was cut by 5 bases and J by 0 bases, with 8 bases left in between. The CDR3 sequence: CASRAGMNTEAFF. CDR3 DNA (partial): TGCGCCAGCAGGGCAGGGATGAACACTGAA.

Details on this clone: The read falls 3 residues short of the CDR3 end, and the missing part is taken from the germline J gene. The chain couples TRBV7-2 to TRBJ1-5; unclear D gene. Between the trimmed V and J ends, which lost 5 bases and 5 bases, there was a span of 10 bases. This CDR3 is built from 13 residues. Germline V CDR1 and CDR2: SGHTA, FQGNSA. The sequenced part of the CDR3 DNA is TGTGCCAGCAGCCCCGGTGCCGATCAGCCC. The encoded protein is CASSPGADQP. From start to end, the CDR3 is CASSPGADQPQHF. Full variable domain (outside the CDR3, taken from reference TRBV7-2 and TRBJ1-5): GAGVSQSPSNKVTEKGKDVELRCDPISGHTALYWYRQSLGQGLEFLIYFQGNSAPDKSGLPSDRFSAERTGGSVSTLTIQRTQQEDSAVYLCASSPGADQPQHFGDGTRLSIL.

There are a few counts of this clone. The read finishes 3 residues shy of the CDR3 end, and the germline J gene is used to complete it. The rearrangement joins TRBV18 to TRBJ2-1, with 7 bases matching TRBD1. This CDR3 contains 15 residues. The germline CDR1 and CDR2 sequences are KGHSH and LQKENI. Trimming removed 2 bases from V and 5 bases from J; junction bases left unmatched: 6. CDR3 DNA (partial): TGTGCCAGCTCACCATCTTGGGACAGAAACAATGAG. Amino acids: CASSPSWDRNNE. Given in full, the CDR3 is CASSPSWDRNNEQFF.

Regarding this clone: The CDR3 end lies 3 residues beyond the end of the read and is filled in from the germline J gene. The chain carries TRBV18 and TRBJ1-5; TRBD1 might be the D (6 bases). V gave up 2 bases and J gave up 6 bases, with 17 bases separating them. Germline V lookup: CDR1 KGHSH, CDR2 LQKENI. The CDR3 has 16 amino acids. The DNA read from the CDR3 is TGTGCCAGCTCACCAGGGTCAGGGGTAGTGGGTCAGCCC. Amino acids: CASSPGSGVVGQP. Given in full, the CDR3 is CASSPGSGVVGQPQHF.

The sample holds a few counts of this clone. The CDR3 goes on 3 residues after the read ends, and that part is filled in from the germline J gene. V and J are TRBV30 and TRBJ1-1; TRBD1 matches 10 bases. Germline CDR1 reads GTSNPN; CDR2 reads SVGIG (reference sequence). This CDR3 is 13 amino acids long. Trimming at V came to 5 bases and at J to 6 bases, leaving 6 bases not matched to a gene. The part of the CDR3 DNA that was read is TGTGCCTGGGCGACAGGGGGCAACTCTGAA. Protein product: CAWATGGNSE. The whole CDR3 protein is CAWATGGNSEAFF.

This clone was counted at least ten times. The DNA ends 3 residues before the CDR3 does, and the rest of the CDR3 is filled in from the germline J gene. The rearrangement uses TRBV20-1 and TRBJ2-3; possible D gene TRBD2, 5 bases. Trimming cost V 5 bases and J 0 bases, with 15 bases left between them. This CDR3 contains 15 residues. Germline V gene sequence: CDR1 DFQATT, CDR2 SNEGSKA (reference sequence). The sequenced CDR3 bases are TGCAGTGCTGCGGGCGGCGCAACTAGCACAGATACG. Translating it yields CSAAGGATSTDT. The entire CDR3 protein is CSAAGGATSTDTQYF.

In regard to this clone: The read halts 3 residues ahead of the CDR3 end, with the missing end drawn from the germline J gene. The chain joins TRBV7-7 to TRBJ2-1, with TRBD2 matching 8 bases. The CDR3 contains 15 residues. V dropped 1 base and J dropped 9; count of bases not matched to a gene: 8. In germline, CDR1 is SSHAT, CDR2 FNYEAQ (reference sequence). Partial CDR3 DNA: TGTGCCAGCAGCTTAGATATGACTAGCGTTAGTGAG. It translates to CASSLDMTSVSE. The whole CDR3 protein is CASSLDMTSVSEQFF. Based on the CDR3 plus reference TRBV7-7 and TRBJ2-1, the full variable domain is GAGVSQSPRYKVTKRGQDVTLRCDPISSHATLYWYQQALGQGPEFLTYFNYEAQPDKSGLPSDRFSAERPEGSISTLTIQRTEQRDSAMYRCASSLDMTSVSEQFFGPGTRLTVL.

Remarks on this clone: The observed sequence ends 3 residues before the CDR3 terminus, with the missing tail filled in from the germline J gene. The chain employs TRBV6-1 and TRBJ2-3; 11 bases align to TRBD2. The CDR3 spans 17 residues. Trimming at V came to 2 bases and at J to 2 bases, leaving 6 bases not matched to a gene. The germline V gene has CDR1 MNHNS and CDR2 SASEGT. CDR3 loop: CASSEFAGLAVTDTQYF. The DNA read from the CDR3 is TGTGCCAGCAGTGAATTTGCGGGACTAGCGGTCACAGATACG.